A selection of T cell receptor beta chains follows, all from one sample in a study of cytomegalovirus exposure and HLA in healthy donors. Produced via immunoSEQ multiplex PCR; TCRdb's table is partial and in-frame only. The sample holds 95,000 to 100,000 clones, about 80% seen once. The specimen was PBMCs. Receptors originate from a man aged 60-69 years in good health and CMV-seropositive. Each CDR3 is given with its conserved first and last residue. D genes are given only for firm matches. Clone size is shown for a subset of rows, as once, few, many or a class of expanded clone.

V gene: TRBV6-5
J gene: TRBJ2-5
clone size: NA
D gene: TRBD1
CDR3 DNA: TGTGCCAGCAGTACGGACAGGGTGGCGACCCAGTACTTC
CDR3 protein: CASSTDRVATQYF

V gene: TRBV5-1
J gene: TRBJ1-3
clone size: few
D gene: TRBD1
CDR3 DNA: TGCGCCAGCAGCGGACAGGGGAGAAACACCATATATTTT
CDR3 protein: CASSGQGRNTIYF

V gene: TRBV7-9
J gene: TRBJ2-7
clone size: NA
D gene: TRBD1
CDR3 DNA: TGTGCCAGCAGCTTAGGACAGGGTGTTTACGAGCAGTACTTC
CDR3 protein: CASSLGQGVYEQYF

V gene: TRBV4-1
J gene: TRBJ2-2
clone size: few
D gene: NA
CDR3 DNA: TGCGCCAGCAGCCAAGATGTCTCGTCCGGTACGACATTGTTTTTT
CDR3 protein: CASSQDVSSGTTLFF

V gene: TRBV4-1
J gene: TRBJ2-2
clone size: NA
D gene: NA
CDR3 DNA: TGCGCCAGCAGCCAAGTTCCGGACTTAGAGAACACCGGGGAGCTGTTTTTT
CDR3 protein: CASSQVPDLENTGELFF

V gene: TRBV7-8
J gene: TRBJ2-7
clone size: NA
D gene: NA
CDR3 DNA: TGTGCCAGCAGCTTAGCGACGGGATACTACGAGCAGTACTTC
CDR3 protein: CASSLATGYYEQYF

V gene: TRBV5-6
J gene: TRBJ2-1
clone size: NA
D gene: TRBD1
CDR3 DNA: TGTGCCAGCAGCTGGACAGGAAACAATGAGCAGTTCTTC
CDR3 protein: CASSWTGNNEQFF

V gene: TRBV15
J gene: TRBJ1-6
clone size: NA
D gene: NA
CDR3 DNA: TGTGCCACCAGCCCCCGCGGGGACTTTACGAGCTCCTATAATTCACCCCTCCACTTT
CDR3 protein: CATSPRGDFTSSYNSPLHF

V gene: TRBV7-3
J gene: TRBJ2-1
clone size: NA
D gene: TRBD2
CDR3 DNA: TGTGCCAGCAGCCCGCGGGGGTCCAATGAGCAGTTCTTC
CDR3 protein: CASSPRGSNEQFF

V gene: TRBV5-1
J gene: TRBJ2-1
clone size: NA
D gene: TRBD2
CDR3 DNA: TGCGCCAGCAGTACTGCGGGGGGGCGCAATGAGCAGTTCTTC
CDR3 protein: CASSTAGGRNEQFF

V gene: TRBV4-1
J gene: TRBJ2-7
clone size: NA
D gene: TRBD2
CDR3 DNA: TGCGCCAGCAGCCAATTACTAGCGGGGGGGATAAAGTACTTC
CDR3 protein: CASSQLLAGGIKYF

V gene: TRBV11-2
J gene: TRBJ2-7
clone size: NA
D gene: TRBD2
CDR3 DNA: TGTGCCAGCAGCTTACTAGCGGGGGGGGCCTACGAGCAGTACTTC
CDR3 protein: CASSLLAGGAYEQYF

V gene: TRBV15
J gene: TRBJ2-2
clone size: NA
D gene: TRBD2
CDR3 DNA: TGTGCCACCAGCAGATTAGCGGGGGGTTCCACCGGGGAGCTGTTTTTT
CDR3 protein: CATSRLAGGSTGELFF

V gene: TRBV10-3
J gene: TRBJ1-1
clone size: NA
D gene: NA
CDR3 DNA: TGTGCCATCAGTGAGTCGAGGCTTGAAGCTTTCTTT
CDR3 protein: CAISESRLEAFF

V gene: TRBV7-8
J gene: TRBJ2-2
clone size: NA
D gene: TRBD1
CDR3 DNA: TGTGCCAGCATAGTTGGCAGGGGGCCCGTCGGGGAGCTGTTTTTT
CDR3 protein: CASIVGRGPVGELFF

V gene: TRBV4-2
J gene: TRBJ2-3
clone size: few
D gene: NA
CDR3 DNA: TGTGCCAGCAGCCTAGCGCGGGGTATACCAGATACGCAGTATTTT
CDR3 protein: CASSLARGIPDTQYF

V gene: TRBV11-1
J gene: TRBJ1-1
clone size: NA
D gene: NA
CDR3 DNA: TGTGCCAGCAGCTTGAGAAGAGGCACTGAAGCTTTCTTT
CDR3 protein: CASSLRRGTEAFF

V gene: TRBV5-1
J gene: TRBJ2-4
clone size: NA
D gene: TRBD2
CDR3 DNA: TGCGCCAGCAGCTTACGATCGGGCGGGGAGGGGAAAAACATTCAGTACTTC
CDR3 protein: CASSLRSGGEGKNIQYF

V gene: TRBV30
J gene: TRBJ2-7
clone size: NA
D gene: TRBD1
CDR3 DNA: TGTGCCAGCCTGAGACAGGGGGAGGGCTACGAGCAGTACTTC
CDR3 protein: CASLRQGEGYEQYF

V gene: TRBV19
J gene: TRBJ1-2
clone size: NA
D gene: NA
CDR3 DNA: TGTGCCAGTAAGGGGCGTGGGGTTTTGTATGGCTACACCTTC
CDR3 protein: CASKGRGVLYGYTF

V gene: TRBV7-9
J gene: TRBJ2-5
clone size: NA
D gene: NA
CDR3 DNA: TGTGCCAGCAGCTTGTCAGTTCAAGAGACCCAGTACTTC
CDR3 protein: CASSLSVQETQYF

V gene: TRBV7-9
J gene: TRBJ1-1
clone size: once
D gene: NA
CDR3 DNA: TGTGCCAGCAGCCCCAGGGGTCCGATCGCTGAAGCTTTCTTT
CDR3 protein: CASSPRGPIAEAFF

V gene: TRBV7-9
J gene: TRBJ1-1
clone size: once
D gene: NA
CDR3 DNA: TGTGCCAGCAGCCTATCGGCGGGGGCGGGCACTGAAGCTTTCTTT
CDR3 protein: CASSLSAGAGTEAFF

V gene: TRBV29-1
J gene: TRBJ1-1
clone size: NA
D gene: TRBD1
CDR3 DNA: TGCAGCGTTGAAGATCTTGGACAGGGGTCTCCCCCATTGAACACTGAAGCTTTCTTT
CDR3 protein: CSVEDLGQGSPPLNTEAFF

V gene: TRBV6-5
J gene: TRBJ2-2
clone size: NA
D gene: NA
CDR3 DNA: TGTGCCAGCAGTTACGGAGGAATCGGGGAGCTGTTTTTT
CDR3 protein: CASSYGGIGELFF

V gene: TRBV28
J gene: TRBJ1-2
clone size: NA
D gene: TRBD1
CDR3 DNA: TGTGCCAGCAGTTACCGTCAGGGGGGCTTCTATGGCTACACCTTC
CDR3 protein: CASSYRQGGFYGYTF

V gene: TRBV6-6
J gene: TRBJ1-1
clone size: NA
D gene: NA
CDR3 DNA: TGTGCCAGCAGTACGTTAGCCGGGAACACTGAAGCTTTCTTT
CDR3 protein: CASSTLAGNTEAFF

V gene: TRBV18
J gene: TRBJ2-7
clone size: NA
D gene: NA
CDR3 DNA: TGTGCCAGCTCACGGGCCAGGGATTTGGGCGACGAGCAGTACTTC
CDR3 protein: CASSRARDLGDEQYF

V gene: TRBV9
J gene: TRBJ2-7
clone size: NA
D gene: TRBD1
CDR3 DNA: TGTGCCAGCAGCGCGGGACAGGGGGACTACGAGCAGTACTTC
CDR3 protein: CASSAGQGDYEQYF

V gene: TRBV6-4
J gene: TRBJ2-3
clone size: NA
D gene: TRBD2
CDR3 DNA: TGTGCCAGCAGTGCCACTAGCGGAATGCAGTATTTT
CDR3 protein: CASSATSGMQYF

V gene: TRBV9
J gene: TRBJ2-7
clone size: NA
D gene: TRBD1
CDR3 DNA: TGTGCCAGCAGTATTGGGACAGGCAGTAGCGAGCAGTACTTC
CDR3 protein: CASSIGTGSSEQYF

V gene: TRBV2
J gene: TRBJ2-1
clone size: NA
D gene: TRBD1
CDR3 DNA: TGTGCCAGCAGTGAGACAGGGTTCGATGAGCAGTTCTTC
CDR3 protein: CASSETGFDEQFF

V gene: TRBV30
J gene: TRBJ2-1
clone size: NA
D gene: TRBD2
CDR3 DNA: TGTGCCTGGGATTGGGGGGGTTACAATGAGCAGTTCTTC
CDR3 protein: CAWDWGGYNEQFF

V gene: TRBV19
J gene: TRBJ1-5
clone size: once
D gene: NA
CDR3 DNA: TGTGCCAGTAGTATTGGTGCGGGTCGTCAGCCCCAGCATTTT
CDR3 protein: CASSIGAGRQPQHF

V gene: TRBV27
J gene: TRBJ1-1
clone size: few
D gene: TRBD1
CDR3 DNA: TGTGCCAGCAGTTCCTTACAGGGGATGAACACTGAAGCTTTCTTT
CDR3 protein: CASSSLQGMNTEAFF

V gene: TRBV30
J gene: TRBJ1-6
clone size: once
D gene: TRBD1
CDR3 DNA: TGTGCCTGGAACCCCTCGGACAGGTGGAATTCACCCCTCCACTTT
CDR3 protein: CAWNPSDRWNSPLHF

V gene: TRBV7-7
J gene: TRBJ2-3
clone size: NA
D gene: TRBD2
CDR3 DNA: TGTGCTAGCAGCCGGGGACTAGCAACAGATACGCAGTATTTT
CDR3 protein: CASSRGLATDTQYF

V gene: TRBV7-9
J gene: TRBJ1-4
clone size: NA
D gene: NA
CDR3 DNA: TGTGCCAGCACCCTAGCGGTGGGGCTTAATGAAAAACTGTTTTTT
CDR3 protein: CASTLAVGLNEKLFF

V gene: TRBV7-8
J gene: TRBJ2-2
clone size: NA
D gene: TRBD2
CDR3 DNA: TGTGCCAGCAGCTTTCTCATGGGACTAGCGGGAAACACCGGGGAGCTGTTTTTT
CDR3 protein: CASSFLMGLAGNTGELFF

V gene: TRBV7-8
J gene: TRBJ1-1
clone size: NA
D gene: NA
CDR3 DNA: TGTGCCAGCAGCTTAGTGGGCAGTTTGAACACTGAAGCTTTCTTT
CDR3 protein: CASSLVGSLNTEAFF

V gene: TRBV10-2
J gene: TRBJ2-3
clone size: once
D gene: TRBD1
CDR3 DNA: TGCGCCAGCATCACTCTCGGGACAGGGGCGGACCGCACAGATACGCAGTATTTT
CDR3 protein: CASITLGTGADRTDTQYF

V gene: TRBV30
J gene: TRBJ2-1
clone size: few
D gene: TRBD1
CDR3 DNA: TGTGCCTGGAGTGTACCCCTAACAGGGGCAAGTGAGCAGTTCTTC
CDR3 protein: CAWSVPLTGASEQFF

V gene: TRBV6-5
J gene: TRBJ1-6
clone size: NA
D gene: TRBD1
CDR3 DNA: TGTGCCAGCAGTCGGGACAGGGATTCCCTCCACTTT
CDR3 protein: CASSRDRDSLHF

V gene: TRBV5-7
J gene: TRBJ2-1
clone size: NA
D gene: NA
CDR3 DNA: TGTGCCAGCAGCTTGGGGGTGGGGAGGTACAATGAGCAGTTCTTC
CDR3 protein: CASSLGVGRYNEQFF

V gene: TRBV6-1
J gene: TRBJ2-7
clone size: NA
D gene: TRBD1
CDR3 DNA: TGTGCCAGCAATGCTCTGAGGACAGGCGGCTACGAGCAGTACTTC
CDR3 protein: CASNALRTGGYEQYF

V gene: TRBV6-4
J gene: TRBJ1-5
clone size: NA
D gene: NA
CDR3 DNA: TGTGCCAGCAGTGAGGTTATCTACCTGGGAGGGGGGTGGAGGCCCCAGCATTTT
CDR3 protein: CASSEVIYLGGGWRPQHF

V gene: TRBV5-6
J gene: TRBJ1-2
clone size: few
D gene: NA
CDR3 DNA: TGTGCCAGCAGCCTGGACAGAGCTAACTATGGCTACACCTTC
CDR3 protein: CASSLDRANYGYTF

V gene: TRBV19
J gene: TRBJ1-5
clone size: NA
D gene: NA
CDR3 DNA: TGTGCCAGTAGTATTTTGGAGTGGAATCAGCCCCAGCATTTT
CDR3 protein: CASSILEWNQPQHF

V gene: TRBV29-1
J gene: TRBJ1-4
clone size: NA
D gene: NA
CDR3 DNA: TGCAGCGTCGAGGGGAACGGGAGTGAAAAACTGTTTTTT
CDR3 protein: CSVEGNGSEKLFF

V gene: TRBV27
J gene: TRBJ1-5
clone size: NA
D gene: NA
CDR3 DNA: TGTGCCAGCAGTTTATTCCTGGGGGGTCAGCCCCAGCATTTT
CDR3 protein: CASSLFLGGQPQHF

V gene: TRBV7-9
J gene: TRBJ1-1
clone size: NA
D gene: NA
CDR3 DNA: TGTTCCAGCAGGGTGGGGCCAGAAGCTTTCTTT
CDR3 protein: CSSRVGPEAFF

V gene: TRBV19
J gene: TRBJ1-1
clone size: NA
D gene: TRBD1
CDR3 DNA: TGTGCCAGTAGCTTTACAGGGGCTTACACTGAAGCTTTCTTT
CDR3 protein: CASSFTGAYTEAFF

V gene: TRBV7-7
J gene: TRBJ1-1
clone size: NA
D gene: NA
CDR3 DNA: TGTGCTAGCAGCTCTAGAGTGAACACTGAAGCTTTCTTT
CDR3 protein: CASSSRVNTEAFF

V gene: TRBV28
J gene: TRBJ1-1
clone size: NA
D gene: NA
CDR3 DNA: TGTGCCAGCAGTTTGGGGGGGGGTAAGGGGCGGATGAACACTGAAGCTTTCTTT
CDR3 protein: CASSLGGGKGRMNTEAFF

V gene: TRBV6-5
J gene: TRBJ2-1
clone size: NA
D gene: NA
CDR3 DNA: TGTGCCAGCAGCCTCGGACAAAACTCCTACAATGAGCAGTTCTTC
CDR3 protein: CASSLGQNSYNEQFF